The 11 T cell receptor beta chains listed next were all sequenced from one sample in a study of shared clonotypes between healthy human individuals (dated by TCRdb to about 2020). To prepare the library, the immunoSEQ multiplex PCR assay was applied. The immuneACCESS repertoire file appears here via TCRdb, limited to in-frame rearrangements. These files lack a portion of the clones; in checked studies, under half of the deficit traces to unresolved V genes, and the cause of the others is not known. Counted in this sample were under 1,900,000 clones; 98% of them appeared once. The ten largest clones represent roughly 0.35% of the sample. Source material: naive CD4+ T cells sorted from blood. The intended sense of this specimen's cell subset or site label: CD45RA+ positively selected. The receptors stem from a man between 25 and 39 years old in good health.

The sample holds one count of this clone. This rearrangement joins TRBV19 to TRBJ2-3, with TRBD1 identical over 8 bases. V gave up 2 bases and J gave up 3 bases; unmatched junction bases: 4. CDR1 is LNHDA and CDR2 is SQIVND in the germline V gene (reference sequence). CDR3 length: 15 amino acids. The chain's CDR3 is CASSIRTGWTDTQYF. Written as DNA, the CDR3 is TGTGCCAGTAGTATAAGGACAGGGTGGACAGATACGCAGTATTTT.

CDR3: CASSQDIPGLPQHF. The CDR3 DNA reads as TGCGCCAGCAGCCAAGATATTCCGGGGCTGCCCCAGCATTTT. The chain recombines TRBV4-1 with TRBJ1-5; a possible D gene is TRBD1 (5 bases). The CDR3 covers 14 residues. The V end lost 0 bases, the J end lost 9 bases, and 12 bases lay between the germline ends. Germline CDR1 MGHRA, CDR2 YSYEKL.

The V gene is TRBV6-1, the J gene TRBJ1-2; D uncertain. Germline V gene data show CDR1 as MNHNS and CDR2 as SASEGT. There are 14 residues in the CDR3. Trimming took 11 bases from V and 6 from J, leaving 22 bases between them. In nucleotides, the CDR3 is TGTGCCGGCACCCGAGACTTGAGTCCTCATGGCTACACCTTC. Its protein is CAGTRDLSPHGYTF.

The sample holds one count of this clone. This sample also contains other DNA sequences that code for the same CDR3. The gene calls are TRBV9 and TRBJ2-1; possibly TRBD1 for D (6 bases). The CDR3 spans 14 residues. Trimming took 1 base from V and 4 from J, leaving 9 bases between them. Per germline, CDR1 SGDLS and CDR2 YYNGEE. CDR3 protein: CASSVQGLYNEQFF. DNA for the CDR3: TGTGCCAGCAGCGTACAGGGGCTTTACAATGAGCAGTTCTTC.

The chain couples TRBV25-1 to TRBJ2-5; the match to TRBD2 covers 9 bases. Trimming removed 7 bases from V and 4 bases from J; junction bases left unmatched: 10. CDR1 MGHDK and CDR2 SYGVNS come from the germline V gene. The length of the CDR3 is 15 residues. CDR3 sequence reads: CASIGLAPSAETQYF. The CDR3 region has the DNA TGTGCCAGCATAGGACTAGCGCCCTCAGCAGAGACCCAGTACTTC.

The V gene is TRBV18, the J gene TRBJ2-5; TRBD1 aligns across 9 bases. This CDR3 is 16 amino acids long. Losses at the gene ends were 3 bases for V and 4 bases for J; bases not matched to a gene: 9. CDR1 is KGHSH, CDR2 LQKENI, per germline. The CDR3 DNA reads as TGTGCCAGCTCACCGACTAGGGGACAGGGACGAGAGACCCAGTACTTC. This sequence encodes CASSPTRGQGRETQYF.

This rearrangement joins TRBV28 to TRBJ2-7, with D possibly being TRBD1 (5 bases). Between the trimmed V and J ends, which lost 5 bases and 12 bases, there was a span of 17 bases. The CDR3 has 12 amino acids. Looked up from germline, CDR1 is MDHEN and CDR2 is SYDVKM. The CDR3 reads CASSRRTLGRYF. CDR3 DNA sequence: TGTGCCAGCAGTCGACGGACACTTGGCCGGTACTTC. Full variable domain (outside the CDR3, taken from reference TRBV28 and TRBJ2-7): DVKVTQSSRYLVKRTGEKVFLECVQDMDHENMFWYRQDPGLGLRLIYFSYDVKMKEKGDIPEGYSVSREKKERFSLILESASTNQTSMYLCASSRRTLGRYFGPGTRLTVT.

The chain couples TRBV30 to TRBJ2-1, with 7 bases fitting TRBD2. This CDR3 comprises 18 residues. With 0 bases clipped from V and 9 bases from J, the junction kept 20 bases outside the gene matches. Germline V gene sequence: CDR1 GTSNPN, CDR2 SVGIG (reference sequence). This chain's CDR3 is CAWSVLWREPRVDGEQFF. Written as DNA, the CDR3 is TGTGCCTGGAGTGTACTCTGGCGGGAGCCGCGTGTAGACGGTGAGCAGTTCTTC.

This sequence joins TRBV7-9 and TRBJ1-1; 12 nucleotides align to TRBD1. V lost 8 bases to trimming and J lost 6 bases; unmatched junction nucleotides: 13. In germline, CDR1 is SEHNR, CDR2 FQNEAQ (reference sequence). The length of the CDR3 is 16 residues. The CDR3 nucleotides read TGTGCCAGCGGACGACAAGGGACAGGGGGCGTCGCTGAAGCTTTCTTT. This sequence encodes CASGRQGTGGVAEAFF.

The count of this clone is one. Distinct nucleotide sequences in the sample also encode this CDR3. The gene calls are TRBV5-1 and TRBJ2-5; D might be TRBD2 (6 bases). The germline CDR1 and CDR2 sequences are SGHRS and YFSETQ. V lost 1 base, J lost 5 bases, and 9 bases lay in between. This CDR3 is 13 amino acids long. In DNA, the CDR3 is TGCGCCAGCAGCTTGAGACTAGGTGAGACCCAGTACTTC. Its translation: CASSLRLGETQYF. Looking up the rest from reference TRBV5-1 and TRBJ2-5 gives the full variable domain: KAGVTQTPRYLIKTRGQQVTLSCSPISGHRSVSWYQQTPGQGLQFLFEYFSETQRNKGNFPGRFSGRQFSNSRSEMNVSTLELGDSALYLCASSLRLGETQYFGPGTRLLVL.

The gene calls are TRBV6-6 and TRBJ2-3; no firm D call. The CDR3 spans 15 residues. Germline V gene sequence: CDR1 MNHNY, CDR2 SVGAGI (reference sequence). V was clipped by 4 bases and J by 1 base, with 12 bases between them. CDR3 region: CASSSPGLGTDTQYF. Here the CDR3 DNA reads TGTGCCAGCAGTTCCCCCGGCCTCGGCACAGATACGCAGTATTTT.